This entry is about one TCR beta chain. V lost 7 bases, J lost 2 bases, and 12 bases lay in between. CDR1 is LGHDT, CDR2 YNNKEL, per germline (reference sequence). CDR3 length equals 14 residues. TCRdb's table, derived via immunoSEQ multiplex PCR, lists solely in-frame clones and lacks some. The data contain about 210,000 clones, roughly four fifths of them singletons. These data come from a study of blood T cell repertoires in COVID-19. J is TRBJ1-3 and V is TRBV3-1 (or the pseudogene TRBV3-2); possible D gene TRBD1, 5 bases. The sequenced sample consisted of peripheral blood. The receptor was derived from a woman aged 50 to 60 with active or convalescent COVID-19. The CDR3 is CASKAQGTGNTIYF. CDR3 DNA sequence: TGTGCCAGCAAAGCCCAGGGAACTGGAAACACCATATATTTT.